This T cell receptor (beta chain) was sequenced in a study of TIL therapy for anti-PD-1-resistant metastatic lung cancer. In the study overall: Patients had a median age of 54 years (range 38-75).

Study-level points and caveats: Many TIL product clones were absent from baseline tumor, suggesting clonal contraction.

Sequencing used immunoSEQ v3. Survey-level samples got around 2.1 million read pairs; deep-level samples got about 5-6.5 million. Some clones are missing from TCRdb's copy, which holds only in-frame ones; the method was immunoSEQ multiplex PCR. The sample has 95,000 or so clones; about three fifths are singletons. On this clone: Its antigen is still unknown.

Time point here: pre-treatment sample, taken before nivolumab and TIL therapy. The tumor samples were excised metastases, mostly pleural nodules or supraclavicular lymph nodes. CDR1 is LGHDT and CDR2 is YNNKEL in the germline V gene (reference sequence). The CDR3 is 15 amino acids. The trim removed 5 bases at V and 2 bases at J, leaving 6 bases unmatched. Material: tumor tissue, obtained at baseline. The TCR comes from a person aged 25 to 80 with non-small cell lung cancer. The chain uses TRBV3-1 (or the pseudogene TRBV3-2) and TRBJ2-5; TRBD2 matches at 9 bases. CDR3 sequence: CASSTRLAGQETQYF. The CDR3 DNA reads TGTGCCAGCAGCACCCGTCTAGCGGGGCAAGAGACCCAGTACTTC.